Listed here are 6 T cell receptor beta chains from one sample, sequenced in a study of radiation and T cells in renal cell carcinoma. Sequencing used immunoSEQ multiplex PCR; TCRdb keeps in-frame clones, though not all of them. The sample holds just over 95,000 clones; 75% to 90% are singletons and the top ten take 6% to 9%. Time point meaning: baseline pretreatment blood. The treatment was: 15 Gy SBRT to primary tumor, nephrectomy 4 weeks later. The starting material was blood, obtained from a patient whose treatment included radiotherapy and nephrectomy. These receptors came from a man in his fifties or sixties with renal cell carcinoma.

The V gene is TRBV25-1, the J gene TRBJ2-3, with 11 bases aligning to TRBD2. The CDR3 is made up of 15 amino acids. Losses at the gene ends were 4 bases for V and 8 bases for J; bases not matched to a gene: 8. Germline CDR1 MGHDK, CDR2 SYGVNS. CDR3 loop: CASSGLSGRGGTQYF. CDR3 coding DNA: TGTGCCAGCAGTGGGCTTAGCGGGAGGGGGGGTACGCAGTATTTT.

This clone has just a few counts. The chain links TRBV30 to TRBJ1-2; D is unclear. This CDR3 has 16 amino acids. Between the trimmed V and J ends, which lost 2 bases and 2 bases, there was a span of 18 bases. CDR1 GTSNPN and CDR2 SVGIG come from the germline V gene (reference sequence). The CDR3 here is CAWSLDGSPVNYGYTF. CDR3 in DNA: TGTGCCTGGAGTTTGGACGGGAGTCCAGTCAACTATGGCTACACCTTC.

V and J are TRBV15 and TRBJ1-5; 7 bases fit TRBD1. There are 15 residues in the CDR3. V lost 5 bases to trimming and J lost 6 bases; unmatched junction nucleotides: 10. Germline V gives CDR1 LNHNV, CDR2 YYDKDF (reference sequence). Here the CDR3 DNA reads TGTGCCACCAGCCGCGCGGACAGGCGGAGTCAGCCCCAGCATTTT. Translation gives CATSRADRRSQPQHF.

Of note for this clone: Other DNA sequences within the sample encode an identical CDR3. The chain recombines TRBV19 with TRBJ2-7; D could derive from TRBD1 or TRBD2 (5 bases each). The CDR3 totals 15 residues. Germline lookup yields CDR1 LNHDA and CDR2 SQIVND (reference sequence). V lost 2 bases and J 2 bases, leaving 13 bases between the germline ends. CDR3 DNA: TGTGCCAGTAGTATATCCCGGACGGGACCCTACGAGCAGTACTTC. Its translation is CASSISRTGPYEQYF.

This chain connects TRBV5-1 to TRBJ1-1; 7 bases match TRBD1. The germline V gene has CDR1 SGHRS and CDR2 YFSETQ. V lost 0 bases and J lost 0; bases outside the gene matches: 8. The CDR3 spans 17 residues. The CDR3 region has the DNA TGCGCCAGCAGCTTGGGGGGACAGCGAGCGCTGAACACTGAAGCTTTCTTT. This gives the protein CASSLGGQRALNTEAFF.

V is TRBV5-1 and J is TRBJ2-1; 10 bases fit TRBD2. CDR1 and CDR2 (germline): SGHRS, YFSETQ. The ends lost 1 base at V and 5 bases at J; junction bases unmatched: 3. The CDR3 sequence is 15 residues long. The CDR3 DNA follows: TGCGCCAGCAGCTTGCTAGCGGGAGTCCACAATGAGCAGTTCTTC. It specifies CASSLLAGVHNEQFF.